This record looks at one T cell receptor beta chain sequence and its context. V trimming: 5 bases; J trimming: 2 bases; junction bases outside the gene matches: 3. This CDR3 contains 14 residues. Germline V lookup: CDR1 LNHDA, CDR2 SQIVND (reference sequence). The sample comes from a study of blood T cell repertoires in COVID-19. Study overall: In each case, the material was cDNA or gDNA derived from T cells, B-cell-depleted T cells, or PBMCs.

Assay: immunoSEQ multiplex PCR; the TCRdb copy retains only in-frame clones and omits some. The sample records about 200,000 clones, almost 85% being singletons. The sequencing sample was made of peripheral blood. The chain uses TRBV19 and TRBJ1-3; 7 bases match TRBD1. The receptor's source is a woman aged 70 to 79 with COVID-19, enrolled during active disease. The CDR3 here is CASSPGGAGNTIYF. In nucleotides, the CDR3 is TGTGCCAGTAGTCCAGGGGGTGCTGGAAACACCATATATTTT.